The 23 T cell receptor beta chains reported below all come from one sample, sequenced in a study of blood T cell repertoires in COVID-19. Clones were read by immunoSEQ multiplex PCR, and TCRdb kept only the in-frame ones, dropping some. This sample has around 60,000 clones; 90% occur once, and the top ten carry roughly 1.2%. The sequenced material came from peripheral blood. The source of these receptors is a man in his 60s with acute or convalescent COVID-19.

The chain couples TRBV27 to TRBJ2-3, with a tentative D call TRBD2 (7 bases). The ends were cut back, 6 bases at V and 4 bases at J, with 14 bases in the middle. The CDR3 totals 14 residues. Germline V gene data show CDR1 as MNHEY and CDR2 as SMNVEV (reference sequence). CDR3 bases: TGTGCCAGCAGGGGGGGGGCGAAGGCAGATACGCAGTATTTT. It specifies CASRGGAKADTQYF.

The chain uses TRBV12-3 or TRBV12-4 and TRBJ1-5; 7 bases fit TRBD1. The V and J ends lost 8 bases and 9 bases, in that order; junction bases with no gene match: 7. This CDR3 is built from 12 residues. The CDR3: CASSTGSGPQHF. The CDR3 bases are TGTGCCAGCTCGACAGGGTCTGGGCCCCAGCATTTT.

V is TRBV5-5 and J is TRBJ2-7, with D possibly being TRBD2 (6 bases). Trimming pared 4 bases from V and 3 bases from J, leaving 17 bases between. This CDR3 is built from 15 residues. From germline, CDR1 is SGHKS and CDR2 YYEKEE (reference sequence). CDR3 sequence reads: CASSPTPGTVYEQYF. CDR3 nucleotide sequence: TGTGCCAGCAGCCCGACACCCGGGACTGTCTACGAGCAGTACTTC.

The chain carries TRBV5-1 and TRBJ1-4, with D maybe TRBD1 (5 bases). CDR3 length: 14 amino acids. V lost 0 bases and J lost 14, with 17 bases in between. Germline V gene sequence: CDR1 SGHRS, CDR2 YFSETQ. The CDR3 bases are TGCGCCAGCAGCTTGGATTCTGGTAGGGGAAGGCTGTTTTTT. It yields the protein CASSLDSGRGRLFF.

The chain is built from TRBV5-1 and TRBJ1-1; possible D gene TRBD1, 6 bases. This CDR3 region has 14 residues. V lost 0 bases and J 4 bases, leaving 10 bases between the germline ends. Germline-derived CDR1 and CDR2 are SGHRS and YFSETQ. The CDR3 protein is CASSLDRVGTEAFF. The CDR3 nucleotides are TGCGCCAGCAGCTTGGACAGGGTGGGCACTGAAGCTTTCTTT. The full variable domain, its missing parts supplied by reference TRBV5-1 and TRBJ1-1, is KAGVTQTPRYLIKTRGQQVTLSCSPISGHRSVSWYQQTPGQGLQFLFEYFSETQRNKGNFPGRFSGRQFSNSRSEMNVSTLELGDSALYLCASSLDRVGTEAFFGQGTRLTVV.

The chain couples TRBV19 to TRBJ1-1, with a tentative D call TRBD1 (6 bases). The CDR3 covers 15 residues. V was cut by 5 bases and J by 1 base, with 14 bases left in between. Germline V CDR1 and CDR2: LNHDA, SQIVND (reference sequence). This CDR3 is CASSHRGQKNTEAFF. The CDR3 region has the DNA TGTGCCAGTAGTCACCGCGGACAGAAGAACACTGAAGCTTTCTTT.

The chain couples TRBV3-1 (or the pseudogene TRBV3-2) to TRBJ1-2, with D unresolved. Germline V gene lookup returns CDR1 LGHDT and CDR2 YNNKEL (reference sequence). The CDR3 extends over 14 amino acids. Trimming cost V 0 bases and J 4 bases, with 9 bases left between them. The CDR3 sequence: CASSQDYSGYGYTF. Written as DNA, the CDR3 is TGTGCCAGCAGCCAAGACTACAGCGGCTATGGCTACACCTTC.

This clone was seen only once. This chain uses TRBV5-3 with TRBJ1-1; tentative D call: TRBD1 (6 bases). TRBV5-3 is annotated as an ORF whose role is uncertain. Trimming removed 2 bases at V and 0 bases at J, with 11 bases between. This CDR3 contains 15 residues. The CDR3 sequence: CARSFRTALNTEAFF. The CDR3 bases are TGTGCCAGAAGCTTTCGGACAGCCCTGAACACTGAAGCTTTCTTT.

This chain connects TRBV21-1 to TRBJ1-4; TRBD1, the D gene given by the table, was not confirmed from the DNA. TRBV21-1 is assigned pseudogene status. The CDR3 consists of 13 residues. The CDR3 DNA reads TGTGCCAGCAGCAATCCGGGACAGGATAAACTGTTTTTT. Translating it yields CASSNPGQDKLFF.

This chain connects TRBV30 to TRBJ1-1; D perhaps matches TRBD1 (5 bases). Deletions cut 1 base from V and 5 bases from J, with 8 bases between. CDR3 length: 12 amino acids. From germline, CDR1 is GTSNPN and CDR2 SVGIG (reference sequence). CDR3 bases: TGTGCCTGGAGTGACGGGGGGACTGAAGCTTTCTTT. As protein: CAWSDGGTEAFF.

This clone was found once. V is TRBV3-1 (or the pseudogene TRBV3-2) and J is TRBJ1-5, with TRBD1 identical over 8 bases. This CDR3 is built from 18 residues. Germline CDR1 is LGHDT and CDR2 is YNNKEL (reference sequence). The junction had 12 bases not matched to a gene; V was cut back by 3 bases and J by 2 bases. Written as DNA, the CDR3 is TGTGCCAGCAGCCACCAGTCCAGGGGGCGTTGGGGCAATCAGCCCCAGCATTTT. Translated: CASSHQSRGRWGNQPQHF.

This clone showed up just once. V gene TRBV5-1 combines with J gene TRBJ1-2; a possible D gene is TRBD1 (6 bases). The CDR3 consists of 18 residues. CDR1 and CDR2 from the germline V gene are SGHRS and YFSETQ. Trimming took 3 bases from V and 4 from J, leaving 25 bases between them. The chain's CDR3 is CASSSELLIEGDLYGYTF. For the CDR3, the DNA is TGCGCCAGCAGCTCCGAACTGCTCATTGAGGGGGATCTCTATGGCTACACCTTC.

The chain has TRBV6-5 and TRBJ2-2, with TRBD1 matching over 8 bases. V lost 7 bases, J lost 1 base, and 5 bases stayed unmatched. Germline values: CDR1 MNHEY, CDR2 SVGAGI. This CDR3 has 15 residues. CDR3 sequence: CASTDRGRNTGELFF. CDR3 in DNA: TGTGCCAGCACAGACAGGGGAAGGAACACCGGGGAGCTGTTTTTT.

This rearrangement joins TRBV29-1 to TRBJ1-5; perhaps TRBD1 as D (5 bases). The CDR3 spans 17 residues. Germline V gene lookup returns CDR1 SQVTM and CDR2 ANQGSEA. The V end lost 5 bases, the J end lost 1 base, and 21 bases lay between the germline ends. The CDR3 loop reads CSVRTGGGAGSNQPQHF. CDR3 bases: TGCAGCGTTCGCACAGGTGGAGGGGCGGGAAGCAATCAGCCCCAGCATTTT.

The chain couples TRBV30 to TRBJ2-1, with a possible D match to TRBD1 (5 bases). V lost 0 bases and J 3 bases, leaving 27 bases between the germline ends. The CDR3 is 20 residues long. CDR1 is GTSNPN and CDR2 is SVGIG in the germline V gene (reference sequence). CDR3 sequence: CAWSVTDGFADSPNYNEQFF. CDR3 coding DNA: TGTGCCTGGAGTGTTACAGATGGGTTCGCCGACAGCCCAAACTACAATGAGCAGTTCTTC.

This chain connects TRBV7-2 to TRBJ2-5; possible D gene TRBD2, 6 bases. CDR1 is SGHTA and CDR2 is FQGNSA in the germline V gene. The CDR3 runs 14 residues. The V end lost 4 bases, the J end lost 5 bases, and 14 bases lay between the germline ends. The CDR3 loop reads CASSSRGGVETQYF. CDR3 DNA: TGTGCCAGCAGCTCCCGCGGAGGGGTGGAGACCCAGTACTTC. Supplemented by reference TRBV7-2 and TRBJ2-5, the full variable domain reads GAGVSQSPSNKVTEKGKDVELRCDPISGHTALYWYRQSLGQGLEFLIYFQGNSAPDKSGLPSDRFSAERTGGSVSTLTIQRTQQEDSAVYLCASSSRGGVETQYFGPGTRLLVL.

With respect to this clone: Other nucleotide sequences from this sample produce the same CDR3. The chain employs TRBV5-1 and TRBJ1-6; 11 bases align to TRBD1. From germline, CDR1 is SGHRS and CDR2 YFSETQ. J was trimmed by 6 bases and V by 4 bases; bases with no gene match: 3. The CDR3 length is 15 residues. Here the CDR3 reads CASSPGQGGNSPLHF. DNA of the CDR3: TGCGCCAGCAGCCCGGGACAGGGGGGTAATTCACCCCTCCACTTT. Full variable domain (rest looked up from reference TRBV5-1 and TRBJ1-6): KAGVTQTPRYLIKTRGQQVTLSCSPISGHRSVSWYQQTPGQGLQFLFEYFSETQRNKGNFPGRFSGRQFSNSRSEMNVSTLELGDSALYLCASSPGQGGNSPLHFGNGTRLTVT.

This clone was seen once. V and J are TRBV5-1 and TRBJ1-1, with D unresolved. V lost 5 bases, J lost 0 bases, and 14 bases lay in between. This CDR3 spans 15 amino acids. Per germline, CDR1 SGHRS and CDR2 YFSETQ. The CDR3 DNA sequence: TGCGCCAGCAGTCTCGACACGTCCGTGAACACTGAAGCTTTCTTT. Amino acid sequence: CASSLDTSVNTEAFF.

The CDR3 nucleotides read TGTGCCAGCAGCCCTGGGGACAGGGCTACCTACGAGCAGTACTTC. Encoded protein: CASSPGDRATYEQYF. The chain is built from TRBV4-2 and TRBJ2-7; 9 positions match TRBD1. This CDR3 has 15 residues. Germline loops: CDR1 LGHNA, CDR2 YNFKEQ. With V trimmed by 4 bases and J by 2 bases, 6 bases remained unmatched.

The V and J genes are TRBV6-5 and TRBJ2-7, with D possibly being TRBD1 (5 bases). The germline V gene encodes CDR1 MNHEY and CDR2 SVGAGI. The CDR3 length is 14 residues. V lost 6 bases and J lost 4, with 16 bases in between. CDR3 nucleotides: TGTGCCAGCAGCAATGCAGGGCGGTATTACGAGCAGTACTTC. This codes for CASSNAGRYYEQYF.

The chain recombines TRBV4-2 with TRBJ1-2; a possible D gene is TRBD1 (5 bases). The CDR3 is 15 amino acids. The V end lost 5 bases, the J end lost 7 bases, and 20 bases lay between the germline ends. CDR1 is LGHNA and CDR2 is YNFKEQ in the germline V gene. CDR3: CASSSTPGGSGGYTF. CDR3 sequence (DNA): TGTGCCAGCAGCTCGACCCCCGGGGGGAGTGGTGGCTACACCTTC.

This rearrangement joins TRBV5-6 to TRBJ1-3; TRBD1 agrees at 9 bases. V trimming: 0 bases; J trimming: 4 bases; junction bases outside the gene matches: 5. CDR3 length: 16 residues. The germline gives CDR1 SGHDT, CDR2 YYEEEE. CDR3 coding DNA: TGTGCCAGCAGCTTGGTGGACAGGGGACTGGGAAACACCATATATTTT. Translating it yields CASSLVDRGLGNTIYF.

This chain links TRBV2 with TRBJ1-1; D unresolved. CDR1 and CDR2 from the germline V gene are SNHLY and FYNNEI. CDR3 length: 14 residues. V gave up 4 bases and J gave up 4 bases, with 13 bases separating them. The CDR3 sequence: CASSVSQYRTEAFF. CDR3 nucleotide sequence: TGTGCCAGCAGTGTTTCACAGTACCGCACTGAAGCTTTCTTT.